This TCR beta chain emerged from a study of blood T cell repertoires in COVID-19. Overall study: The United States, Italy and Spain supplied acute and convalescent COVID-19 samples. PBMCs, B-cell-depleted T cells, or T cells provided the cDNA or gDNA that made up the material.

Those enrolled in Seattle joined during active infection and were followed longitudinally afterward. Some clones are missing from TCRdb's copy, which holds only in-frame ones; the method was immunoSEQ multiplex PCR. The data show around 310,000 clones, roughly 90% seen once. The clonotype originates from a woman between 40 and 50 years old with COVID-19, enrolled during active disease. The specimen was peripheral blood.

In nucleotides, the CDR3 is TGTGCCAGCAGCCTCTCCCCGGACTTCGGGTCCTACGAGCAGTACTTC. Protein sequence: CASSLSPDFGSYEQYF. The V and J genes are TRBV3-1 (or the pseudogene TRBV3-2) and TRBJ2-7; D may be TRBD2 (5 bases). The V gene lost 4 bases and the J gene lost 1 base, with 17 bases spanning the gap. The CDR3 consists of 16 residues. Germline-derived CDR1 and CDR2 are LGHDT and YNNKEL (reference sequence).